The 26 T cell receptor beta chains reported below all come from one sample, sequenced in a study of molecular identifiers for immune sequencing clone quantification. MiXCR was run by TCRdb on the PCR reads, yielding one entry per CDR3 protein. Of about 98,000 distinct CDR3 sequences listed, 30% to 35% are singletons. Sequenced material: naive CD8+ T cells from blood, with Jurkat cell RNA spiked in. Subset of the sample: FACS-sorted CD8+CD4-CCR7+CD45RA+ naive T cells. The origin of the receptors is a human donor in good health. Some libraries in this study had Jurkat cell RNA spiked in.

J is TRBJ2-1 and V is TRBV5-6; the match to TRBD1 covers 10 bases. CDR1 and CDR2 (germline): SGHDT, YYEEEE. This CDR3 contains 17 residues. Unmatched junction bases numbered 8, after V lost 0 bases and J lost 5 bases. The CDR3: CASSLERDRGTNNEQFF. CDR3 nucleotides: TGTGCCAGCAGCTTGGAAAGGGACAGGGGTACCAACAATGAGCAGTTCTTC.

The rearrangement links TRBV9 to TRBJ2-5; D is perhaps TRBD1 (5 bases). Germline lookup yields CDR1 SGDLS and CDR2 YYNGEE. V shed 3 bases and J shed 5 bases, with 11 bases lying between them. There are 13 residues in the CDR3. The CDR3 spells CASSAGHWETQYF. CDR3 coding DNA: TGTGCCAGCAGCGCTGGACACTGGGAGACCCAGTACTTC.

The V gene is TRBV13, the J gene TRBJ2-1; TRBD2 aligns across 9 bases. This CDR3 has 14 amino acids. Germline V gives CDR1 PRHDT, CDR2 FYEKMQ (reference sequence). The trim removed 3 bases at V and 8 bases at J, leaving 5 bases unmatched. CDR3 DNA: TGTGCCAGCAGCTTGAGCGGGAGGCGGGATGAGCAGTTCTTC. Its translation: CASSLSGRRDEQFF. Variable domain in full (rest from reference TRBV13 and TRBJ2-1): AAGVIQSPRHLIKEKRETATLKCYPIPRHDTVYWYQQGPGQDPQFLISFYEKMQSDKGSIPDRFSAQQFSDYHSELNMSSLELGDSALYFCASSLSGRRDEQFFGPGTRLTVL.

This clonotype was seen more than once but under ten times. The gene calls are TRBV12-3 or TRBV12-4 and TRBJ2-1; no firm D call. V lost 5 bases and J 3 bases, leaving 8 bases between the germline ends. CDR3 length equals 13 residues. Here the CDR3 DNA reads TGTGCCAGCAGTAGTCAGAACTACAATGAGCAGTTCTTC. The encoded protein is CASSSQNYNEQFF.

The rearrangement uses TRBV20-1 and TRBJ2-7; 7 bases map to TRBD2. With 7 bases clipped from V and 0 bases from J, the junction kept 9 bases outside the gene matches. Per germline, CDR1 DFQATT and CDR2 SNEGSKA (reference sequence). This CDR3 comprises 14 residues. The CDR3 region has the DNA TGCAGTGTCCCACTAGCGCAAGACTCCTACGAGCAGTACTTC. It yields the protein CSVPLAQDSYEQYF.

This chain connects TRBV5-1 to TRBJ2-1, with TRBD2 matching over 8 bases. The CDR3 runs 15 residues. Germline values: CDR1 SGHRS, CDR2 YFSETQ. The V and J ends lost 2 bases and 2 bases, in that order; junction bases with no gene match: 3. CDR3 coding DNA: TGCGCCAGCAGCTTCACTAGCGGAGCCTACAATGAGCAGTTCTTC. Protein product: CASSFTSGAYNEQFF.

Remarks on this clonotype: In this CDR3 the conserved last residue, phenylalanine or tryptophan, is missing, so a read error is likely. V usage is TRBV28 and J usage is TRBJ2-3, with 11 positions matching TRBD2. The germline V gene has CDR1 MDHEN and CDR2 SYDVKM. After removal of 6 bases from V and 1 base from J, the junction contained 3 bases not matched to a gene. This CDR3 is built from 15 residues. CDR3 DNA sequence: TGTGCCAGCAGAAGGGGACTAGCGGGCACAGATACGCAGTATTCT. Translated, it gives CASRRGLAGTDTQYS.

The rearrangement links TRBV12-3 or TRBV12-4 to TRBJ2-3; TRBD2 is a possible D gene (5 bases). Trimming left V 5 bases short and J 4 bases short, with 7 bases between. This CDR3 region has 12 residues. CDR3 bases: TGTGCCAGCAGTACGCGGGCAGATACGCAGTATTTT. Residues: CASSTRADTQYF.

V is TRBV6-1 and J is TRBJ2-3; D remains unclear. Per the germline V gene, CDR1 is MNHNS and CDR2 is SASEGT. V lost 9 bases and J lost 2, with 6 bases in between. This CDR3 has 11 amino acids. The CDR3 is CASELTDTQYF. DNA of the CDR3: TGTGCCAGTGAGCTCACAGATACGCAGTATTTT.

As for this clonotype: A much larger clone sits a single nucleotide away, making a read error possible. The gene calls are TRBV7-2 and TRBJ2-5; 8 bases are shared with TRBD1. The V gene's germline CDR1 is SGHTA and CDR2 FQGNSA. V trimming: 3 bases; J trimming: 7 bases; junction bases outside the gene matches: 13. This CDR3 is 16 amino acids long. CDR3 in amino acids: CASSLDGQGVWVTQYF. CDR3 nucleotides: TGTGCCAGCAGCTTGGATGGACAGGGTGTGTGGGTGACCCAGTACTTC.

Only a few counts were recorded for this clonotype. The rearrangement uses TRBV4-2 and TRBJ2-5, with 8 bases identical to TRBD2. Germline assignment: CDR1 LGHNA and CDR2 YNFKEQ. CDR3 size: 16 residues. V trimming: 2 bases; J trimming: 5 bases; junction bases outside the gene matches: 10. The CDR3 loop reads CASSQTPGLGGETQYF. For the CDR3, the DNA is TGTGCCAGCAGCCAAACTCCGGGACTAGGGGGGGAGACCCAGTACTTC.

This clonotype occurred a few times. The chain uses TRBV7-8 and TRBJ1-3, with 7 nucleotides matching TRBD1. The trim removed 2 bases at V and 6 bases at J, leaving 7 bases unmatched. Germline V lookup: CDR1 SGHVS, CDR2 FQNEAQ. The CDR3 is 15 amino acids. The CDR3 DNA sequence: TGTGCCAGCAGCTTACTGGAAAGGGGGCTAAACACCATATATTTT. It codes for CASSLLERGLNTIYF.

Notes on this clonotype: This clone may be a read error of a much larger clone one base away. V usage is TRBV7-9 and J usage is TRBJ2-7, with 9 bases matching TRBD1. Germline V gives CDR1 SEHNR, CDR2 FQNEAQ (reference sequence). This CDR3 contains 12 residues. Unmatched junction bases numbered 11, after V lost 8 bases and J lost 12 bases. CDR3 sequence: CASGPGSGQGYF. In DNA form, the CDR3 reads TGTGCCAGCGGCCCTGGATCGGGACAGGGGTACTTC.

Here the CDR3 DNA reads TGTGCCAGCAGCTTAGTTAGGGGGGATACGCAGTATTTT. This codes for CASSLVRGDTQYF. V usage is TRBV11-2 and J usage is TRBJ2-3, with D possibly TRBD1 on 6 matching bases. This CDR3 contains 13 residues. V was cut by 1 base and J by 6 bases, with 8 bases left in between. Germline V lookup: CDR1 SGHAT, CDR2 FQNNGV.

Only a few counts were recorded for this clonotype. The chain employs TRBV13 and TRBJ2-2; D possibly corresponds to TRBD1 (5 bases). Per germline, CDR1 PRHDT and CDR2 FYEKMQ (reference sequence). The CDR3 sequence is 15 residues long. The ends were cut back, 2 bases at V and 3 bases at J, with 10 bases in the middle. The CDR3 nucleotides read TGTGCCAGCAGCTTACCAGGGCTACACACCGGGGAGCTGTTTTTT. Translating it yields CASSLPGLHTGELFF.

This clonotype was recorded many times. This sequence joins TRBV7-9 and TRBJ2-7; D might be TRBD2 (6 bases). Trimming removed 1 base at V and 5 bases at J, with 12 bases between. In germline, CDR1 is SEHNR, CDR2 FQNEAQ (reference sequence). This CDR3 has 14 residues. The CDR3 spells CASSLVGGVDEQYF. CDR3 nucleotides: TGTGCCAGCAGCTTAGTTGGAGGGGTAGACGAGCAGTACTTC.

The chain joins TRBV28 to TRBJ2-7, with D perhaps matching TRBD1 (6 bases). The CDR3 sequence is 12 residues long. V was cut by 5 bases and J by 4 bases, with 9 bases left in between. From germline, CDR1 is MDHEN and CDR2 SYDVKM. CDR3: CASSPGQYEQYF. The CDR3 bases are TGTGCCAGCAGTCCAGGACAGTACGAGCAGTACTTC.

On this clonotype: A much larger clone differs by one base, so this may be a read error. The chain has TRBV7-8 and TRBJ2-5; D remains ambiguous. Germline CDR1 SGHVS, CDR2 FQNEAQ. Trimming took 8 bases from V and 5 from J, leaving 9 bases between them. There are 11 residues in the CDR3. CDR3 coding DNA: TGTGCCAGCTGCGACCGCGAGACCCAGTACTTC. Its translation is CASCDRETQYF.

The chain employs TRBV14 and TRBJ1-2; possibly TRBD1 for D (6 bases). Between the trimmed V and J ends, which lost 1 base and 0 bases, there was a span of 9 bases. This CDR3 comprises 15 residues. CDR1 is SGHDN, CDR2 FVKESK, per germline. The CDR3 nucleotides read TGTGCCAGCAGCCAAGTCGACAGGACTAACTATGGCTACACCTTC. Its translation: CASSQVDRTNYGYTF.

The chain employs TRBV11-3 and TRBJ2-7; D unresolved. The CDR3 has 12 amino acids. The V gene lost 4 bases and the J gene lost 5 bases, with 9 bases spanning the gap. Looked up from germline, CDR1 is SGHNT and CDR2 is YENEEA. The CDR3 loop is CASSSDGNEQYF. In DNA form, the CDR3 reads TGTGCCAGCAGCTCGGACGGCAACGAGCAGTACTTC.

As to this clonotype: This is likely a read error, given that the CDR3 carries no conserved phenylalanine or tryptophan at its end. The chain links TRBV5-1 to TRBJ2-5; tentative D call: TRBD2 (5 bases). Germline CDR1 reads SGHRS; CDR2 reads YFSETQ. Trimming took 4 bases from V and 3 from J, leaving 13 bases between them. The CDR3 extends over 14 amino acids. CDR3 in amino acids: CASSMDPGKETQYL. For the CDR3, the DNA is TGCGCCAGCAGCATGGATCCGGGGAAAGAGACCCAGTACTTA.

V usage is TRBV6-6 and J usage is TRBJ2-5; no clear D gene. The germline gives CDR1 MNHNY, CDR2 SVGAGI (reference sequence). This CDR3 spans 16 amino acids. V was shortened by 0 bases and J by 0 bases, with 11 bases between the two germline ends. CDR3 sequence reads: CASSYSTPRDQETQYF. CDR3 in DNA: TGTGCCAGCAGTTACTCGACACCCCGCGACCAAGAGACCCAGTACTTC.

This clonotype was seen many times. V and J are TRBV7-7 and TRBJ2-3, with 8 bases fitting TRBD2. In germline, CDR1 is SSHAT, CDR2 FNYEAQ (reference sequence). The CDR3 runs 15 residues. V trimming: 4 bases; J trimming: 1 base; junction bases outside the gene matches: 4. CDR3 bases: TGTGCCAGCAGCTGGGGACTAGACGGCACAGATACGCAGTATTTT. Translation: CASSWGLDGTDTQYF.

This clonotype was seen more than once but under ten times. V is TRBV6-2 or TRBV6-3 and J is TRBJ1-5; D is undetermined. The V gene's germline CDR1 is MNHEY and CDR2 SVGEGT. V was clipped by 2 bases and J by 2 bases, with 10 bases between them. CDR3 length: 15 amino acids. CDR3 residues: CASSYVGLGNQPQHF. The CDR3 DNA sequence: TGTGCCAGCAGTTACGTCGGTTTGGGCAATCAGCCCCAGCATTTT.

The chain uses TRBV24-1 and TRBJ2-1, with D perhaps matching TRBD1 (5 bases). V was cut by 9 bases and J by 3 bases, with 14 bases left in between. Per germline, CDR1 KGHDR and CDR2 SFDVKD. This CDR3 spans 14 amino acids. Written as DNA, the CDR3 is TGTGCCACCTCTCCCTCGACAGACTACAATGAGCAGTTCTTC. Translation gives CATSPSTDYNEQFF.

This clonotype was counted many times. The chain employs TRBV2 and TRBJ2-5; TRBD1 is a possible D gene (5 bases). CDR3 length: 14 residues. Germline CDR1 is SNHLY and CDR2 is FYNNEI. V dropped 2 bases and J dropped 1 base, with 8 bases sitting between them. The CDR3 loop reads CASSEFQGQETQYF. CDR3 bases: TGTGCCAGCAGTGAATTCCAGGGCCAAGAGACCCAGTACTTC.